This entry features one T cell receptor beta chain sequence. Its antigen is as yet unknown. A few pembrolizumab responders had their TCRs sequenced. These data are taken from a study of PD-1 blockade in mismatch repair-deficient tumors. Broader study findings: After pembrolizumab, tumor-resident clones rose rapidly, then generally contracted before radiologic responses.

Some clones are missing from TCRdb's copy, which holds only in-frame ones; the method was immunoSEQ multiplex PCR. The table lists approximately 22,000 clones, roughly 86% of them singletons. The ends were cut back, 5 bases at V and 1 base at J, with 9 bases in the middle. CDR1 and CDR2 (germline): SGHRS, YFSETQ. The length of the CDR3 is 13 residues. The sequence was obtained from an adult with mismatch repair-deficient cancer. Sequenced here: peripheral blood, sampled 2 weeks after starting pembrolizumab. The chain recombines TRBV5-1 with TRBJ1-1; possible D gene TRBD1, 5 bases. Here the CDR3 reads CASSKGSNTEAFF. The CDR3, as DNA: TGCGCCAGCAGTAAGGGGTCGAACACTGAAGCTTTCTTT. The complete variable domain, with remaining parts taken from reference TRBV5-1 and TRBJ1-1, reads KAGVTQTPRYLIKTRGQQVTLSCSPISGHRSVSWYQQTPGQGLQFLFEYFSETQRNKGNFPGRFSGRQFSNSRSEMNVSTLELGDSALYLCASSKGSNTEAFFGQGTRLTVV.